The next 6 T cell receptor beta chains were all read from a single sample in a study of OX40 agonist ivuxolimab in advanced cancers. Clones were read by immunoSEQ multiplex PCR, and TCRdb kept only the in-frame ones, dropping some. Of 60,000 or so clones in the sample, approximately 86% were seen once. The sample in question was CD4+ or CD8+ T cells sorted from blood, obtained in a trial of the OX40 agonist ivuxolimab. Receptor source: an adult with an advanced solid tumor such as melanoma, head and neck, liver or kidney cancer.

The chain employs TRBV5-4 and TRBJ2-2; a weak D match, TRBD2 (5 bases). The V end was cut by 5 bases, the J end by 7 bases, with 18 bases between. Germline values: CDR1 SGHNT, CDR2 YYREEE (reference sequence). CDR3 length: 15 amino acids. CDR3 sequence: CASSTLVGRSGELFF. CDR3 in DNA: TGTGCCAGCAGTACCCTAGTGGGGAGAAGCGGGGAGCTGTTTTTT. Full variable domain (remainder filled in from reference TRBV5-4 and TRBJ2-2): ETGVTQSPTHLIKTRGQQVTLRCSSQSGHNTVSWYQQALGQGPQFIFQYYREEENGRGNFPPRFSGLQFPNYSSELNVNALELDDSALYLCASSTLVGRSGELFFGEGSRLTVL.

The chain employs TRBV18 and TRBJ2-1, with D perhaps TRBD2 (5 bases). This CDR3 spans 12 amino acids. Germline values: CDR1 KGHSH, CDR2 LQKENI. Trimming stripped 4 bases from V and 7 bases from J, with 8 bases between. The CDR3: CASSLPGNEQFF. CDR3 sequence (DNA): TGTGCCAGCTCACTACCGGGGAATGAGCAGTTCTTC.

This chain uses TRBV28 with TRBJ1-5; D gene ambiguous. CDR1 and CDR2 (germline): MDHEN, SYDVKM. V lost 2 bases to trimming and J lost 0 bases, with 17 bases between them. The CDR3 runs 18 residues. CDR3 region: CASSLTPYGLDSNQPQHF. CDR3 coding DNA: TGTGCCAGCAGTTTAACCCCTTATGGGTTGGATAGCAATCAGCCCCAGCATTTT.

This rearrangement joins TRBV19 to TRBJ1-1, with D unclear. The V end was cut by 0 bases, the J end by 7 bases, with 6 bases between. CDR1 is LNHDA, CDR2 SQIVND, per germline (reference sequence). CDR3 length: 12 residues. The DNA for the CDR3 is TGTGCCAGTAGTATAGAGCCGAGTGAAGCTTTCTTT. It is translated as CASSIEPSEAFF.

This sequence joins TRBV5-1 and TRBJ2-7, with D perhaps matching TRBD1 (6 bases). CDR3 length: 15 residues. Trimming stripped 4 bases from V and 0 bases from J, with 14 bases between. Per germline, CDR1 SGHRS and CDR2 YFSETQ. CDR3 sequence reads: CASSPEGVASYEQYF. CDR3 DNA sequence: TGCGCCAGCAGCCCCGAGGGGGTTGCCTCCTACGAGCAGTACTTC.

The chain combines TRBV7-2 with TRBJ1-3; D perhaps matches TRBD1 (6 bases). The CDR3 length is 16 residues. The V end was cut by 2 bases, the J end by 2 bases, with 13 bases between. The germline gives CDR1 SGHTA, CDR2 FQGNSA. In DNA, the CDR3 is TGTGCCAGCAGCTTATTATCGGGGGGCACTGGAAACACCATATATTTT. As protein: CASSLLSGGTGNTIYF.